One and the same sample provided the 24 T cell receptor beta chains below, sequenced in a study of cytomegalovirus exposure and HLA in healthy donors. PCR was performed using 60 Vbeta and 13 Jbeta primers. Sequencing used immunoSEQ multiplex PCR; TCRdb keeps in-frame clones, though not all of them. The repertoire has 150,000 to 190,000 clones, roughly 80% of them found once; the top ten carry approximately 1.4%. Sequenced sample: PBMCs. The receptors originated from a man aged 18 to 35 in good health and CMV-seronegative.

The chain employs TRBV15 and TRBJ2-7, with TRBD2 as a possible D gene (7 bases). In germline, CDR1 is LNHNV, CDR2 YYDKDF (reference sequence). V was trimmed by 3 bases and J by 0 bases, leaving 12 bases between them. CDR3 length: 15 amino acids. The CDR3 loop reads CATSREGGSSYEQYF. The CDR3 nucleotides are TGTGCCACCAGCAGGGAGGGGGGGAGCTCCTACGAGCAGTACTTC.

This clone is a singleton in its sample. The chain uses TRBV21-1 and TRBJ1-2; the D call in the table, TRBD1, was not verified against the DNA. TRBV21-1 represents a pseudogene. The CDR3 is 14 amino acids. The CDR3 DNA reads TGTGCCAGCAGCAAGACAGGGGCGGCGTGCGGCTACACCTTC. Translating gives CASSKTGAACGYTF.

The chain has TRBV5-1 and TRBJ2-7, with TRBD2 identical over 7 bases. CDR3 length equals 13 residues. Germline CDR1 is SGHRS and CDR2 is YFSETQ. The V segment lost 5 bases and the J segment 3 bases; nucleotides outside the gene matches: 5. The CDR3 loop is CASRLAESYEQYF. CDR3 bases: TGCGCCAGCAGGCTAGCGGAGAGCTACGAGCAGTACTTC.

Only a few counts were recorded for this clone. The chain links TRBV4-1 to TRBJ2-1; 10 bases match TRBD1. The CDR3 is made up of 16 amino acids. Germline V lookup: CDR1 MGHRA, CDR2 YSYEKL. V dropped 2 bases and J dropped 7; count of bases not matched to a gene: 8. CDR3 sequence: CASSQPDRGIGNEQFF. Here the CDR3 DNA reads TGCGCCAGCAGCCAACCGGACAGGGGGATTGGGAATGAGCAGTTCTTC.

The rearrangement joins TRBV10-3 to TRBJ2-7, with TRBD1 matching 8 bases. Germline CDR1 and CDR2: ENHRY and SYGVKD. CDR3 size: 15 residues. V was clipped by 4 bases and J by 2 bases; unmatched bases: 7. CDR3 sequence reads: CAISAGTGFPYEQYF. The CDR3 nucleotides read TGTGCCATCAGTGCCGGGACAGGCTTCCCCTACGAGCAGTACTTC.

CDR3 sequence (DNA): TGTGCCAGCAGCTTGGGACAGGGTTCCACCGGGGAGCTGTTTTTT. Translating it yields CASSLGQGSTGELFF. This chain uses TRBV7-2 with TRBJ2-2; 9 positions agree with TRBD1. The CDR3 has 15 amino acids. V was pared by 3 bases and J by 4 bases, with 3 bases of the junction left unmatched. Germline V gene sequence: CDR1 SGHTA, CDR2 FQGNSA.

The rearrangement uses TRBV7-9 and TRBJ1-5; TRBD1 matches at 9 bases. The CDR3 covers 15 residues. Germline CDR1 and CDR2: SEHNR and FQNEAQ (reference sequence). Unmatched junction bases numbered 7, after V lost 5 bases and J lost 5 bases. The CDR3 bases are TGTGCCAGCAGCCCTACAGGGGGCGGCGATCAGCCCCAGCATTTT. Encoded protein: CASSPTGGGDQPQHF.

This clone was recorded only once. This chain joins TRBV27 and TRBJ1-1; D unclear. CDR1 is MNHEY and CDR2 is SMNVEV in the germline V gene (reference sequence). The V end was cut by 3 bases, the J end by 3 bases, with 8 bases between. The CDR3 consists of 13 residues. The CDR3 sequence: CASSFTRDTEAFF. The CDR3 DNA reads TGTGCCAGCAGTTTCACCCGGGACACTGAAGCTTTCTTT.

This rearrangement joins TRBV18 to TRBJ2-3; 7 nucleotides agree with TRBD1. Per germline, CDR1 KGHSH and CDR2 LQKENI. V lost 4 bases to trimming and J lost 5 bases; unmatched junction nucleotides: 9. The CDR3 totals 15 residues. CDR3 sequence (DNA): TGTGCCAGCTCACTCCGACAGGGCTTGGGAGATACGCAGTATTTT. Encoded protein: CASSLRQGLGDTQYF. The full variable domain, its missing parts supplied by reference TRBV18 and TRBJ2-3, is NAGVMQNPRHLVRRRGQEARLRCSPMKGHSHVYWYRQLPEEGLKFMVYLQKENIIDESGMPKERFSAEFPKEGPSILRIQQVVRGDSAAYFCASSLRQGLGDTQYFGPGTRLTVL.

The chain is built from TRBV12-5 and TRBJ2-2; a weak D match, TRBD2 (6 bases). V was clipped by 3 bases and J by 9 bases, with 20 bases between them. The CDR3 loop spans 16 amino acids. The germline CDR1 and CDR2 sequences are LGHNT and FRNRAP. This chain's CDR3 is CASGFLLAREIRELFF. CDR3 nucleotides: TGTGCTAGTGGTTTCCTACTAGCCCGCGAAATCCGGGAGCTGTTTTTT.

CDR3 sequence: CASSPDNNQPQHF. The DNA of the CDR3 is TGTGCCAGCAGCCCCGACAACAATCAGCCCCAGCATTTT. The V call is TRBV7-9, the J call TRBJ1-5; D gene ambiguous. The ends were cut back, 5 bases at V and 3 bases at J, with 8 bases in the middle. The CDR3 totals 13 residues. CDR1 and CDR2 from the germline V gene are SEHNR and FQNEAQ (reference sequence).

J is TRBJ1-4 and V is TRBV18; no clear D gene. The CDR3 is made up of 15 amino acids. V lost 1 base and J lost 4, with 10 bases in between. The germline V gene encodes CDR1 KGHSH and CDR2 LQKENI. The CDR3 coding sequence is TGTGCCAGCTCACCACAACTAGAGGGTAATGAAAAACTGTTTTTT. This codes for CASSPQLEGNEKLFF.

In the case of this clone: The sample carries other DNA sequences with the same CDR3. The chain is built from TRBV9 and TRBJ2-1, with 8 bases aligning to TRBD2. CDR3 size: 14 residues. Germline lookup yields CDR1 SGDLS and CDR2 YYNGEE. V shed 2 bases, J shed 6 bases, and the junction held 4 bases outside the gene matches. The CDR3 protein is CASSVAGGGNEQFF. CDR3 DNA sequence: TGTGCCAGCAGCGTTGCGGGAGGTGGCAATGAGCAGTTCTTC.

The rearrangement links TRBV6-5 to TRBJ2-5, with D unresolved. V lost 5 bases and J 2 bases, leaving 6 bases between the germline ends. Looked up from germline, CDR1 is MNHEY and CDR2 is SVGAGI. This CDR3 spans 12 amino acids. The CDR3 is CASSGIQETQYF. CDR3 in DNA: TGTGCCAGCAGTGGCATACAAGAGACCCAGTACTTC.

V is TRBV7-9 and J is TRBJ1-1, with TRBD1 matching 8 bases. The CDR3 loop spans 13 amino acids. V was clipped by 1 base and J by 5 bases; unmatched bases: 0. Germline lookup yields CDR1 SEHNR and CDR2 FQNEAQ (reference sequence). CDR3 protein: CASSLGTGTEAFF. The CDR3 DNA follows: TGTGCCAGCAGCTTAGGGACAGGGACTGAAGCTTTCTTT.

Here the CDR3 DNA reads TGTGCCAGCAGCGTAGTAGGGGTCCCAGGGGACAGGGAGGACAGAAGGGCTTTCTTT. It codes for CASSVVGVPGDREDRRAFF. The V gene is TRBV9, the J gene TRBJ1-1, with 9 bases lining up with TRBD1. Losses at the gene ends were 0 bases for V and 11 bases for J; bases not matched to a gene: 23. The CDR3 extends over 19 amino acids. Per germline, CDR1 SGDLS and CDR2 YYNGEE.

This sequence joins TRBV6-4 and TRBJ2-1, with TRBD1 matching over 11 bases. This CDR3 is built from 15 residues. Germline assignment: CDR1 MRHNA and CDR2 SNTAGT. V shed 2 bases, J shed 8 bases, and the junction held 5 bases outside the gene matches. CDR3 loop: CASSDQGQGGYEQFF. The CDR3 DNA sequence: TGTGCCAGCAGTGACCAGGGACAGGGGGGATATGAGCAGTTCTTC.

The sample holds one count of this clone. The CDR3 DNA reads TGTGCCAGCAGTTTCCCCGCCAGGGGTGATTCACCCCTCCACTTT. Its protein product is CASSFPARGDSPLHF. This rearrangement joins TRBV6-5 to TRBJ1-6; tentatively, D is TRBD1 (6 bases). The germline CDR1 and CDR2 sequences are MNHEY and SVGAGI. CDR3 length: 15 residues. The V end was cut by 4 bases, the J end by 8 bases, with 15 bases between.

This clone appeared once. This chain connects TRBV18 to TRBJ2-5; perhaps TRBD2 as D (6 bases). The end of the DNA aligns better with TRBJ2-7, so the J call may be wrong. Per the germline V gene, CDR1 is KGHSH and CDR2 is LQKENI. This CDR3 comprises 14 residues. CDR3 loop: CASSQTGASYEQYF. The CDR3 bases are TGTGCCAGCTCACAAACGGGAGCGAGCTACGAGCAGTACTTC.

V and J are TRBV7-9 and TRBJ1-2; D is possibly TRBD1 (5 bases). CDR3 size: 14 residues. V lost 2 bases to trimming and J lost 6 bases, with 13 bases between them. The germline gives CDR1 SEHNR, CDR2 FQNEAQ (reference sequence). The CDR3 DNA follows: TGTGCCAGCAGCTTAATGGGGGGAGGGGATGGCTACACCTTC. Translation: CASSLMGGGDGYTF. The full variable domain, in which reference TRBV7-9 and TRBJ1-2 provide the parts outside the CDR3, is DTGVSQNPRHKITKRGQNVTFRCDPISEHNRLYWYRQTLGQGPEFLTYFQNEAQLEKSRLLSDRFSAERPKGSFSTLEIQRTEQGDSAMYLCASSLMGGGDGYTFGSGTRLTVV.

In this sample, this clone turned up a few times. The rearrangement joins TRBV9 to TRBJ1-1, with 10 bases lining up with TRBD1. Trimming cost V 2 bases and J 7 bases; bases outside gene matches: 8. CDR1 is SGDLS and CDR2 is YYNGEE in the germline V gene. This CDR3 has 15 residues. CDR3 nucleotide sequence: TGTGCCAGCAGCGTGTCCGGGACAGGGGTGGGTGAAGCTTTCTTT. Protein: CASSVSGTGVGEAFF.

This clone was seen only a few times. The chain uses TRBV30 and TRBJ2-7, with 7 nucleotides matching TRBD1. The germline V gene encodes CDR1 GTSNPN and CDR2 SVGIG (reference sequence). The ends lost 0 bases at V and 7 bases at J; junction bases unmatched: 6. The CDR3 loop spans 13 amino acids. CDR3 region: CAWSVQGLGEQYF. CDR3 nucleotide sequence: TGTGCCTGGAGTGTACAGGGGCTGGGAGAGCAGTACTTC.

V gene TRBV5-6 combines with J gene TRBJ1-2; the D is unclear. Germline assignment: CDR1 SGHDT and CDR2 YYEEEE. The germline V and J ends were trimmed by 4 bases and 5 bases, with 12 bases remaining between them. The CDR3 is 13 residues long. The CDR3 DNA follows: TGTGCCAGCAGCCTCCTAGGTGGTTATGGCTACACCTTC. It specifies CASSLLGGYGYTF.

This chain links TRBV9 with TRBJ2-7; 13 bases match TRBD2. The CDR3 length is 15 residues. Germline V CDR1 and CDR2: SGDLS, YYNGEE. Trimming took 4 bases from V and 2 from J; bases not matched to a gene: 3. The CDR3 reads CASSKGLAGAYEQYF. In DNA, the CDR3 is TGTGCCAGCAGCAAAGGACTAGCGGGGGCCTACGAGCAGTACTTC.